A selection of T cell receptor beta chains follows, all from one sample in a study of sequential checkpoint blockade in melanoma. Some clones are missing from TCRdb's copy, which holds only in-frame ones; the method was immunoSEQ multiplex PCR. The sample has 40,000 or so clones, 80% to 90% seen once. This specimen consisted of CD8+ T cells sorted from blood (inferred from file names), obtained from a patient given nivolumab and ipilimumab in sequence. The receptor source for this set is a human donor with melanoma. Both conserved end residues are part of each CDR3. D genes are given only for firm matches.

v_call | d_call | cdr3_aa
TRBV6-5 | NA | CASRPVFTNEKLFF
TRBV6-5 | NA | CASRYSGFTEAFF
TRBV30 | TRBD2 | CAWSYIGLAGREWTYNEQFF
TRBV5-1 | NA | CASSLEGYGGVF
TRBV28 | TRBD2 | CASSLLAGDTGELFF
TRBV10-1 | TRBD1 | CASSEGTGTYEQYF
TRBV27 | NA | CASSFTGIEQYF
TRBV14 | NA | CASSQVQGSEQYF
TRBV2 | TRBD2 | CASRPSGSGGELFF
TRBV13 | TRBD2 | CASTQPREFSYNEQFF
TRBV27 | TRBD2 | CASRNSGSYEQYF
TRBV27 | TRBD2 | CASSFLGGRASSYEQYF
TRBV13 | TRBD1 | CASSLDQTGADTQYF
TRBV5-6 | NA | CASSAGSNEQFF
TRBV11-2 | NA | CASSSLAYEQYF
TRBV10-3 | TRBD2 | CAITTPGGGSGANVLTF
TRBV9 | NA | CASSQRLVASTDTQYF
TRBV18 | TRBD1 | CASSPPHWDREAYEQYF
TRBV5-1 | TRBD2 | CASSFGTSRSDEQFF
TRBV9 | TRBD2 | CASSLGGESGEQYF
TRBV7-9 | NA | CASRLVSADNEQFF
TRBV27 | NA | CASSAYSFQETQYF
TRBV19 | NA | CASRENRFSSYNEQFF
TRBV7-9 | NA | CASSSEGSGVLNEKLFF
TRBV14 | TRBD2 | CASSPDWAGGPWSNEQFF
TRBV19 | NA | CASSIEAYSNQPQHF
TRBV27 | TRBD2 | CASSLSAAGVETQYF
TRBV4-3 | TRBD2 | CASSPGLAEYNEQFF
TRBV7-6 | TRBD1 | CASSPGDRSYEQYF
TRBV9 | NA | CASSVSGSYHEQYF
TRBV28 | TRBD1 | CASSSGQGTLYEQYF
TRBV27 | TRBD1 | CASSTRQGISPLHF
TRBV19 | TRBD1 | CASSSWDSRKNTYEQYF
TRBV23-1 | TRBD1 | CASSLTQGADGANVLTF
TRBV5-1 | NA | CASSSTGTEAFF
TRBV5-4 | NA | CASSFLGGSSYEQYF
TRBV27 | TRBD1 | CASSLGTGLNEQFF